This T cell receptor beta chain was found in a study of graft-versus-host responses after intestinal transplantation. Whole-study context: Isolated intestinal, liver-intestinal, or multivisceral transplants had been given to the recipients.

The CDR3 is made up of 16 amino acids. Germline V lookup: CDR1 LNHNV, CDR2 YYDKDF (reference sequence). V was trimmed by 1 base and J by 8 bases, leaving 19 bases between them. Responders that carried the CFSE label, about 200,000 of them, were plated with about 200,000 irradiated, violet-dye-labeled stimulator cells. The repertoire was sequenced with immunoSEQ multiplex PCR; TCRdb's copy has only in-frame clones and lacks some. The table records around 21,000 clones, 35% to 40% of them present only once. V and J are TRBV15 and TRBJ2-3, with D perhaps given as TRBD1 or TRBD2 (5 bases each). The sequence was obtained from a human patient who was an organ donor for intestinal transplantation. The starting material was alloreactive CD4+ T cells from a mixed lymphocyte reaction culture, obtained before transplantation. Subset meaning: CFSE-low proliferating T cells sorted from approximately 6-day pre-transplant mixed lymphocyte reaction (GvH or HvG direction). The CDR3 nucleotides are TGTGCCACCAGCAGAGGGGGGTATGGTAGCAGGACTACGCAGTATTTT. Protein: CATSRGGYGSRTTQYF.